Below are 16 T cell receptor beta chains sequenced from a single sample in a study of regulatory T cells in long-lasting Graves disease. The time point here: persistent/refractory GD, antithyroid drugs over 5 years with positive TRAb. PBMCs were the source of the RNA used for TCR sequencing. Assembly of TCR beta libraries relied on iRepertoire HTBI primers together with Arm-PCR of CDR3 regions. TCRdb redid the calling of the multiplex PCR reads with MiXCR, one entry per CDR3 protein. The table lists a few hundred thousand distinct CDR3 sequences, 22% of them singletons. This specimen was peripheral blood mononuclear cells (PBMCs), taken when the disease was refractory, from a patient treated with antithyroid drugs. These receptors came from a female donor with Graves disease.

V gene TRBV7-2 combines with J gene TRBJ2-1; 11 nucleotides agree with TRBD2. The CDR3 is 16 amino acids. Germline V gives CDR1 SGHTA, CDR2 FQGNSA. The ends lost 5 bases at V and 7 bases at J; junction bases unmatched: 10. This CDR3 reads CASSLRSGGGQNEQFF. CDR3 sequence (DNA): TGTGCCAGCAGCCTGCGTAGCGGGGGGGGCCAGAATGAGCAGTTCTTC. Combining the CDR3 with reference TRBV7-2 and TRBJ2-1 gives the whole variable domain GAGVSQSPSNKVTEKGKDVELRCDPISGHTALYWYRQSLGQGLEFLIYFQGNSAPDKSGLPSDRFSAERTGGSVSTLTIQRTQQEDSAVYLCASSLRSGGGQNEQFFGPGTRLTVL.

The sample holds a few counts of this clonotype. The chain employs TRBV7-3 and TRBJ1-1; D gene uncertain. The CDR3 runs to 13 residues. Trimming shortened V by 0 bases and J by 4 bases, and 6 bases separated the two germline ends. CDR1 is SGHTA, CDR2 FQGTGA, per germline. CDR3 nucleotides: TGTGCCAGCAGCTTAACGATTGGCACTGAAGCTTTCTTT. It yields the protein CASSLTIGTEAFF.

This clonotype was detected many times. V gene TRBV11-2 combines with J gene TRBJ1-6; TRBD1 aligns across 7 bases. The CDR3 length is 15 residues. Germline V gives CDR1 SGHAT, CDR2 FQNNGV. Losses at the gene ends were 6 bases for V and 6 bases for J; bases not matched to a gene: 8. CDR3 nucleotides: TGTGCCAGCAGGCGATCGGGACAGCGTAATTCACCCCTCCACTTT. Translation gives CASRRSGQRNSPLHF.

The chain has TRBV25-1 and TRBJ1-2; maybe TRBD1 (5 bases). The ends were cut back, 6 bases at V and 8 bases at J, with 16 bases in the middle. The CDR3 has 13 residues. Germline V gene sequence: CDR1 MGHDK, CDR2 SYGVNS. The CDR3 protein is CASSRGVRSGYTF. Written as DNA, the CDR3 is TGTGCCAGCAGCAGAGGGGTACGCAGCGGCTACACCTTC.

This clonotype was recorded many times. The DNA of the CDR3 is TGTGCCAGCAGCTTAGCGAGGGGTCACGAGCAGTACTTC. This translates into CASSLARGHEQYF. The chain carries TRBV7-2 and TRBJ2-7; D assignment may be TRBD1 or TRBD2 (5 bases each). This CDR3 region has 13 residues. The germline gives CDR1 SGHTA, CDR2 FQGNSA. V lost 0 bases, J lost 5 bases, and 8 bases lay in between.

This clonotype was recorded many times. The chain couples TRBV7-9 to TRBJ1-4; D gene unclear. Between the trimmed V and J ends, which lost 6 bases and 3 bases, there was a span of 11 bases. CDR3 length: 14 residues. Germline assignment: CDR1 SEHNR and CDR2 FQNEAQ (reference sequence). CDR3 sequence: CASSTREPNEKLFF. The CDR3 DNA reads TGTGCCAGCAGTACTAGGGAACCTAATGAAAAACTGTTTTTT. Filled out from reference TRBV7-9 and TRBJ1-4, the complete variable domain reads DTGVSQNPRHKITKRGQNVTFRCDPISEHNRLYWYRQTLGQGPEFLTYFQNEAQLEKSRLLSDRFSAERPKGSFSTLEIQRTEQGDSAMYLCASSTREPNEKLFFGSGTQLSVL.

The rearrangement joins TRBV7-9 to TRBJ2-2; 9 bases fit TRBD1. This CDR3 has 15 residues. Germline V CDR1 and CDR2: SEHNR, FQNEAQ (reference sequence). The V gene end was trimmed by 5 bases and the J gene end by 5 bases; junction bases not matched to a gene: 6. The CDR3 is CASSIRQGGTGELFF. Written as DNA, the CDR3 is TGTGCCAGCAGCATTCGACAGGGGGGAACCGGGGAGCTGTTTTTT.

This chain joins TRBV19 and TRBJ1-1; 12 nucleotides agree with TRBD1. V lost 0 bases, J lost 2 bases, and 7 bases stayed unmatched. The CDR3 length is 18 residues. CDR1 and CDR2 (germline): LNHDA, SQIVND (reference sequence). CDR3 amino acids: CASSIDRDRGRFNTEAFF. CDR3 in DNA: TGTGCCAGTAGTATAGATAGGGACAGGGGGCGATTTAACACTGAAGCTTTCTTT.

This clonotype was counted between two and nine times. CDR3 loop: CASSLTGFSTEAFF. Written as DNA, the CDR3 is TGCGCCAGCAGCCTAACAGGGTTTAGCACTGAAGCTTTCTTT. This chain links TRBV5-1 with TRBJ1-1; D may be TRBD1 (6 bases). V lost 4 bases to trimming and J lost 4 bases, with 14 bases between them. Germline lookup yields CDR1 SGHRS and CDR2 YFSETQ. The CDR3 is 14 amino acids. The full variable domain, with the rest looked up from reference TRBV5-1 and TRBJ1-1, is KAGVTQTPRYLIKTRGQQVTLSCSPISGHRSVSWYQQTPGQGLQFLFEYFSETQRNKGNFPGRFSGRQFSNSRSEMNVSTLELGDSALYLCASSLTGFSTEAFFGQGTRLTVV.

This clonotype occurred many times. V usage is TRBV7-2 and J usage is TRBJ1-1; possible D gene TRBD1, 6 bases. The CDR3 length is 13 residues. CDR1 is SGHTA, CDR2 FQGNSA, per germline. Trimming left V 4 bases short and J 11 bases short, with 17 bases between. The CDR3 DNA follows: TGTGCCAGCAGCTCCCTCGGGGGCGGACGGGCTTTCTTT. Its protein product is CASSSLGGGRAFF.

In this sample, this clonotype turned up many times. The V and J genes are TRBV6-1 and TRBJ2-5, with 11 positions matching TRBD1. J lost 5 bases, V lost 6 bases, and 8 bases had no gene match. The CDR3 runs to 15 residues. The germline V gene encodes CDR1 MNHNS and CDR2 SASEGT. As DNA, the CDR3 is TGTGCCAGCAGCCCCGTGGGGGACAGGGGGGAGACCCAGTACTTC. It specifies CASSPVGDRGETQYF.

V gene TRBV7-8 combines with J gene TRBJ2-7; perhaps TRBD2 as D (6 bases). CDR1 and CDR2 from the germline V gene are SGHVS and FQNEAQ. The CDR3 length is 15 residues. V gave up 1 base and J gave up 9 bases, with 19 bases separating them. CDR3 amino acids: CASSLGRLASMGQYF. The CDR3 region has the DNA TGTGCCAGCAGCTTAGGTCGGCTAGCGTCAATGGGGCAGTACTTC.

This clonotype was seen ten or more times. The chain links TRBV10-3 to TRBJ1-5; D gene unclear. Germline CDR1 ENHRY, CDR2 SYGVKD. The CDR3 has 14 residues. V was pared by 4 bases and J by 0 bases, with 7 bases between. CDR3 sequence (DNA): TGTGCCATCAGTGCCGAGGATAGCAATCAGCCCCAGCATTTT. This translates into CAISAEDSNQPQHF.

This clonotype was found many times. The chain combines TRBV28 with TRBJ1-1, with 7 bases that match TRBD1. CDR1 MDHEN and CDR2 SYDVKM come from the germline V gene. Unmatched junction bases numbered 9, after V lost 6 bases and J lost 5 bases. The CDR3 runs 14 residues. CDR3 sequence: CASSKGAPRTEAFF. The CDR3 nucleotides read TGTGCCAGCAGCAAGGGGGCCCCGAGGACTGAAGCTTTCTTT.

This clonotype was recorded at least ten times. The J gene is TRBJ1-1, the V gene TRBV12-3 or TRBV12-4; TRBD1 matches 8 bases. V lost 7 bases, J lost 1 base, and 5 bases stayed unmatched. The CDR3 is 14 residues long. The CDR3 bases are TGTGCCAGCATTTCCGGGACAGGGAACACTGAAGCTTTCTTT. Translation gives CASISGTGNTEAFF.

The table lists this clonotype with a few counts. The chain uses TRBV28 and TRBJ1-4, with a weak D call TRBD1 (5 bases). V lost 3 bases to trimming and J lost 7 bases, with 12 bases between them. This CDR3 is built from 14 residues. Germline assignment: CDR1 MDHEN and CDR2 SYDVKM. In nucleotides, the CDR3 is TGTGCCAGCAGTTTCCGGGACGGCACTGAAAAACTGTTTTTT. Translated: CASSFRDGTEKLFF. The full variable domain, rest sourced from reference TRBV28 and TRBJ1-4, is DVKVTQSSRYLVKRTGEKVFLECVQDMDHENMFWYRQDPGLGLRLIYFSYDVKMKEKGDIPEGYSVSREKKERFSLILESASTNQTSMYLCASSFRDGTEKLFFGSGTQLSVL.